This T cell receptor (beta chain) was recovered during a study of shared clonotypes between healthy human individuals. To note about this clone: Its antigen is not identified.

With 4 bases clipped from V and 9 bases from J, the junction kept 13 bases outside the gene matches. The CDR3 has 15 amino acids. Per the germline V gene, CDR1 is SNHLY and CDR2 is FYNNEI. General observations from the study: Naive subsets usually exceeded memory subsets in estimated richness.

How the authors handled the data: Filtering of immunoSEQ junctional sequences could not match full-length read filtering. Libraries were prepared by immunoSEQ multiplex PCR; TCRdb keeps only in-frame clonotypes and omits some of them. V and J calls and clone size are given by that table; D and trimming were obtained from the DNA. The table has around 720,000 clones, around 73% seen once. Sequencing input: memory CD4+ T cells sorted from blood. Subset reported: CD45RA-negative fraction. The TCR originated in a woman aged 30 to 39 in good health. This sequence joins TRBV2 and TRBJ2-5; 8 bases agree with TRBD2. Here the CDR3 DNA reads TGTGCCAGCAGTGTGGTGGACCCTCGGGAGGGTCCCCAGTACTTC. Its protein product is CASSVVDPREGPQYF. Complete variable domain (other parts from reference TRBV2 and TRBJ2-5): EPEVTQTPSHQVTQMGQEVILRCVPISNHLYFYWYRQILGQKVEFLVSFYNNEISEKSEIFDDQFSVERPDGSNFTLKIRSTKLEDSAMYFCASSVVDPREGPQYFGPGTRLLVL.